The 32 T cell receptor beta chains in this list originate from one sample, sequenced in a study of beta chain features in type 1 diabetes. Findings and caveats of the study: People with Type 1 diabetes carried modestly yet significantly shorter TCRB CDR3s in all four CD4+ subsets.

No antigen has been assigned to these receptors. Sequencing targeted expressed TCRB transcripts, as all isolated RNA had been reverse transcribed. The assay was immunoSEQ multiplex PCR, and TCRdb's table has in-frame clones only and misses some. Of 150,000 to 200,000 clones listed, 7% to 9.5% are singletons. The specimen sequenced was central memory CD4+ T cells from blood. The receptors originated from a woman in her 30s with type 1 diabetes.

The rearrangement joins TRBV9 to TRBJ2-1; D is undetermined. The CDR3 length is 16 residues. Germline V gene lookup returns CDR1 SGDLS and CDR2 YYNGEE. The V and J ends lost 1 base and 0 bases respectively, with 11 bases between them. This CDR3 reads CASSVSAANSYNEQFF. The CDR3 nucleotides read TGTGCCAGCAGCGTATCGGCGGCAAACTCCTACAATGAGCAGTTCTTC.

The chain combines TRBV5-1 with TRBJ2-7; 10 bases align to TRBD2. V shed 4 bases and J 1 base; nucleotides not matched to a gene: 11. CDR3 size: 17 residues. The germline gives CDR1 SGHRS, CDR2 YFSETQ. CDR3 amino acids: CASSARTSGDGSYEQYF. The CDR3 region has the DNA TGCGCCAGCAGCGCCCGGACTAGCGGAGATGGGTCCTACGAGCAGTACTTC. The variable domain in full, completed from reference TRBV5-1 and TRBJ2-7, reads KAGVTQTPRYLIKTRGQQVTLSCSPISGHRSVSWYQQTPGQGLQFLFEYFSETQRNKGNFPGRFSGRQFSNSRSEMNVSTLELGDSALYLCASSARTSGDGSYEQYFGPGTRLTVT.

This chain links TRBV18 with TRBJ2-6, with 7 bases that match TRBD1. The V gene end was trimmed by 3 bases and the J gene end by 4 bases; junction bases not matched to a gene: 24. Germline values: CDR1 KGHSH, CDR2 LQKENI. The CDR3 totals 22 residues. CDR3 region: CASSPISLGGASPSGGANVLTF. The DNA of the CDR3 is TGTGCCAGCTCACCGATAAGTTTAGGGGGCGCATCGCCATCAGGAGGGGCCAACGTCCTGACTTTC.

CDR3 protein: CASTYPFGTGASQPQHF. In DNA form, the CDR3 reads TGCGCCAGCACCTACCCTTTCGGGACAGGGGCCAGTCAGCCCCAGCATTTT. This rearrangement joins TRBV23-1 to TRBJ1-5; 10 nucleotides align to TRBD1. TRBV23-1 is an ORF, and what it does is uncertain. With V trimmed by 7 bases and J by 6 bases, 15 bases remained unmatched. The CDR3 totals 17 residues.

The V gene is TRBV11-2, the J gene TRBJ1-3; D remains unclear. V lost 0 bases to trimming and J lost 4 bases, with 7 bases between them. The germline V gene encodes CDR1 SGHAT and CDR2 FQNNGV. This CDR3 has 14 amino acids. For the CDR3, the DNA is TGTGCCAGCAGCTTAGATCCATCAGGAAACACCATATATTTT. Its protein product is CASSLDPSGNTIYF.

The sample holds a few counts of this clone. The gene calls are TRBV5-6 and TRBJ1-2; TRBD1 matches 9 bases. This CDR3 region has 15 residues. After removal of 0 bases from V and 4 bases from J, the junction contained 4 bases not matched to a gene. Germline CDR1 SGHDT, CDR2 YYEEEE. CDR3: CASSLEQGAVYGYTF. In DNA, the CDR3 is TGTGCCAGCAGCTTGGAACAGGGGGCGGTCTATGGCTACACCTTC.

The rearrangement links TRBV9 to TRBJ2-2, with TRBD2 identical over 11 bases. The germline gives CDR1 SGDLS, CDR2 YYNGEE. The ends lost 3 bases at V and 0 bases at J; junction bases unmatched: 7. CDR3 length: 18 amino acids. This chain's CDR3 is CASSGFTSGSTNTGELFF. The CDR3 DNA reads as TGTGCCAGCAGCGGTTTTACTAGCGGGAGTACGAACACCGGGGAGCTGTTTTTT.

The chain has TRBV29-1 and TRBJ2-5; 7 nucleotides agree with TRBD1. Near its end, the DNA agrees better with TRBJ2-7, so the J call may be wrong. The germline CDR1 and CDR2 sequences are SQVTM and ANQGSEA. The CDR3 totals 12 residues. CDR3 sequence reads: CSGTGQSYEQYF. Here the CDR3 DNA reads TGCAGCGGGACGGGACAGTCCTACGAGCAGTACTTC.

This clone was seen more than once but under ten times. The CDR3 nucleotides read TGTGCCAGCAGCGCAACGACTAGTACAGATACGCAGTATTTT. Encoded protein: CASSATTSTDTQYF. The chain combines TRBV7-2 with TRBJ2-3, with D maybe TRBD2 (6 bases). V was shortened by 5 bases and J by 3 bases, with 12 bases between the two germline ends. The CDR3 is 14 amino acids. Germline V CDR1 and CDR2: SGHTA, FQGNSA.

This clone has a handful of counts. The chain has TRBV6-5 and TRBJ2-3; 10 nucleotides line up with TRBD1. The CDR3 spans 15 residues. CDR1 and CDR2 from the germline V gene are MNHEY and SVGAGI. With 0 bases clipped from V and 5 bases from J, the junction kept 2 bases outside the gene matches. In DNA form, the CDR3 reads TGTGCCAGCAGTTACTCTGGGACAGGGGTAGATACGCAGTATTTT. As protein: CASSYSGTGVDTQYF.

This clone was observed a handful of times. V usage is TRBV11-3 and J usage is TRBJ2-1, with 7 nucleotides matching TRBD2. The germline V gene encodes CDR1 SGHNT and CDR2 YENEEA. The V segment lost 6 bases and the J segment 10 bases; nucleotides outside the gene matches: 12. The CDR3 has 14 residues. The CDR3 region is CASRRGSCGREQFF. As DNA, the CDR3 is TGTGCCAGCAGGCGGGGGAGCTGTGGCAGAGAGCAGTTCTTC.

Here the CDR3 reads CAHHLQGNTEAFF. The CDR3 DNA reads TGTGCCCACCACCTGCAGGGAAACACTGAAGCTTTCTTT. J is TRBJ1-1 and V is TRBV30; D may be TRBD1 (5 bases). V gave up 8 bases and J gave up 2 bases, with 15 bases separating them. CDR3 length equals 13 residues. The germline CDR1 and CDR2 sequences are GTSNPN and SVGIG (reference sequence).

The CDR3 DNA follows: TGTGCCACCAGCGGCCCCCCGAAAGAGACCCAGTACTTC. It is translated as CATSGPPKETQYF. The V gene is TRBV15, the J gene TRBJ2-5, with no clear D. V lost 5 bases, J lost 3 bases, and 10 bases lay in between. Germline-derived CDR1 and CDR2 are LNHNV and YYDKDF (reference sequence). There are 13 residues in the CDR3.

This clone was seen more than once but under ten times. V usage is TRBV7-9 and J usage is TRBJ2-1, with 11 bases lining up with TRBD2. V shed 5 bases, J shed 4 bases, and the junction held 7 bases outside the gene matches. Germline-derived CDR1 and CDR2 are SEHNR and FQNEAQ (reference sequence). CDR3 length equals 16 residues. The CDR3 region is CASSHVAGGPYNEQFF. As DNA, the CDR3 is TGTGCCAGCAGCCATGTAGCGGGAGGGCCTTACAATGAGCAGTTCTTC.

The chain combines TRBV5-6 with TRBJ2-1; D remains unclear. There are 13 residues in the CDR3. Per the germline V gene, CDR1 is SGHDT and CDR2 is YYEEEE. V was trimmed by 0 bases and J by 6 bases, leaving 7 bases between them. The CDR3 DNA reads TGTGCCAGCAGCTTGGGCGGTAGCAATGAGCAGTTCTTC. This gives the protein CASSLGGSNEQFF.

This clone was seen only a few times. The CDR3 loop reads CASSKVGSFYEQYF. The CDR3 nucleotides are TGTGCCAGCAGCAAAGTTGGCTCTTTCTACGAGCAGTACTTC. The genes are TRBV21-1 and TRBJ2-7; TRBD1 was called by the table and not checked on the DNA. TRBV21-1 is a recognized pseudogene. The CDR3 sequence is 14 residues long.

The chain has TRBV10-3 and TRBJ1-5, with TRBD1 as a possible D gene (6 bases). The V end was cut by 0 bases, the J end by 9 bases, with 15 bases between. CDR3 size: 15 residues. Germline V gives CDR1 ENHRY, CDR2 SYGVKD. The chain's CDR3 is CAISESWAGRGPQHF. The CDR3, as DNA: TGTGCCATCAGTGAGTCGTGGGCAGGCAGGGGGCCCCAGCATTTT.

The V and J genes are TRBV7-9 and TRBJ2-1; D is undetermined. V was cut by 2 bases and J by 4 bases, with 3 bases left in between. The germline V gene encodes CDR1 SEHNR and CDR2 FQNEAQ (reference sequence). The CDR3 is 12 amino acids. Here the CDR3 DNA reads TGTGCCAGCAGCTTACAGTACAATGAGCAGTTCTTC. The encoded protein is CASSLQYNEQFF.

This chain uses TRBV5-1 with TRBJ2-5, with D uncertain. Per the germline V gene, CDR1 is SGHRS and CDR2 is YFSETQ. Trimming left V 4 bases short and J 1 base short, with 8 bases between. The CDR3 is made up of 13 amino acids. The CDR3 DNA sequence: TGCGCCAGCAGCCCCGCCGGCCAAGAGACCCAGTACTTC. Amino acid sequence: CASSPAGQETQYF.

This chain connects TRBV30 to TRBJ2-5; a weak D match, TRBD1 (6 bases). The V end was cut by 2 bases, the J end by 1 base, with 17 bases between. The CDR3 contains 16 residues. Looked up from germline, CDR1 is GTSNPN and CDR2 is SVGIG (reference sequence). The CDR3 sequence: CAWSSGTGTFQETQYF. CDR3 sequence (DNA): TGTGCCTGGAGTTCGGGTACAGGGACCTTCCAAGAGACCCAGTACTTC.

CDR3 coding DNA: TGTGCCAGCTCACCCACAGGGGGACCAGATACGCAGTATTTT. It translates to CASSPTGGPDTQYF. V usage is TRBV18 and J usage is TRBJ2-3, with 8 bases fitting TRBD1. The CDR3 runs to 14 residues. Per germline, CDR1 KGHSH and CDR2 LQKENI. V gave up 3 bases and J gave up 4 bases; unmatched junction bases: 3. The whole variable domain, filled in from reference TRBV18 and TRBJ2-3, reads NAGVMQNPRHLVRRRGQEARLRCSPMKGHSHVYWYRQLPEEGLKFMVYLQKENIIDESGMPKERFSAEFPKEGPSILRIQQVVRGDSAAYFCASSPTGGPDTQYFGPGTRLTVL.

At least ten counts were recorded for this clone. The gene calls are TRBV28 and TRBJ2-5, with D unclear. CDR3 length: 13 residues. The V end was cut by 10 bases, the J end by 5 bases, with 17 bases between. Germline V gives CDR1 MDHEN, CDR2 SYDVKM. Written as DNA, the CDR3 is TGTGCCACAGAAACATACAGAAGGGAGACCCAGTACTTC. It codes for CATETYRRETQYF.

This clone was seen a handful of times. The V and J genes are TRBV5-1 and TRBJ1-2; 9 positions match TRBD1. Looked up from germline, CDR1 is SGHRS and CDR2 is YFSETQ. The CDR3 spans 16 residues. V lost 4 bases and J lost 4; bases outside the gene matches: 11. CDR3 protein: CASSDGTGRVVYGYTF. The CDR3 DNA sequence: TGCGCCAGCAGCGACGGGACAGGGAGGGTAGTCTATGGCTACACCTTC.

This chain links TRBV30 with TRBJ2-7; 7 bases align to TRBD1. The V gene end was trimmed by 4 bases and the J gene end by 4 bases; junction bases not matched to a gene: 10. The CDR3 is 14 amino acids. Per germline, CDR1 GTSNPN and CDR2 SVGIG (reference sequence). CDR3 sequence reads: CAWNLQGTKYEQYF. CDR3 sequence (DNA): TGTGCCTGGAACCTACAGGGGACAAAATACGAGCAGTACTTC. Based on the CDR3 plus reference TRBV30 and TRBJ2-7, the full variable domain is SQTIHQWPATLVQPVGSPLSLECTVEGTSNPNLYWYRQAAGRGLQLLFYSVGIGQISSEVPQNLSASRPQDRQFILSSKKLLLSDSGFYLCAWNLQGTKYEQYFGPGTRLTVT.

This clone showed up many times. A read error may produce the germline difference seen at one junction end. CDR3 residues: CASSLAEFRSYEQYF. The CDR3, as DNA: TGTGCCAGCAGCCTAGCGGAGTTCCGCTCCTACGAGCAGTACTTC. The V call is TRBV7-8, the J call TRBJ2-7, with 7 bases aligning to TRBD2. Germline CDR1 and CDR2: SGHVS and FQNEAQ. This CDR3 contains 15 residues.

This sequence joins TRBV7-9 and TRBJ1-1; TRBD1 aligns across 7 bases. There are 15 residues in the CDR3. In germline, CDR1 is SEHNR, CDR2 FQNEAQ (reference sequence). V gave up 0 bases and J gave up 6 bases; unmatched junction bases: 7. CDR3 region: CASSLAFWTGAEAFF. CDR3 in DNA: TGTGCCAGCAGCTTAGCTTTCTGGACAGGCGCTGAAGCTTTCTTT.

The V call is TRBV4-1, the J call TRBJ2-2, with TRBD2 matching 7 bases. CDR3 length: 15 amino acids. V shed 0 bases, J shed 7 bases, and the junction held 5 bases outside the gene matches. Per the germline V gene, CDR1 is MGHRA and CDR2 is YSYEKL. The DNA for the CDR3 is TGCGCCAGCAGCCAAGATCGCGGGGGTATCGGGGAGCTGTTTTTT. Protein product: CASSQDRGGIGELFF.

This clone was recorded a few times. The rearrangement links TRBV4-1 to TRBJ2-1, with D perhaps TRBD2 (5 bases). CDR3 length: 16 amino acids. V shed 0 bases and J shed 2 bases, with 11 bases lying between them. Germline V gives CDR1 MGHRA, CDR2 YSYEKL. The CDR3 reads CASSQERASAYNEQFF. DNA of the CDR3: TGCGCCAGCAGCCAAGAGCGGGCAAGCGCCTACAATGAGCAGTTCTTC.

This CDR3 is CASSLRGDSYNEQFF. CDR3 nucleotides: TGTGCCAGCAGCTTAAGGGGGGACTCCTACAATGAGCAGTTCTTC. The V and J genes are TRBV7-3 and TRBJ2-1; maybe TRBD2 (6 bases). From germline, CDR1 is SGHTA and CDR2 FQGTGA. The V gene lost 1 base and the J gene lost 0 bases, with 7 bases spanning the gap. The CDR3 runs 15 residues.

This clone showed up just a few times. The gene calls are TRBV9 and TRBJ2-3; tentatively, D is TRBD1 (6 bases). The CDR3 contains 15 residues. With 4 bases removed from V and 1 base from J, the gap between germline ends came to 13 bases. The germline V gene has CDR1 SGDLS and CDR2 YYNGEE. The CDR3 DNA follows: TGTGCCAGCAGCCTTTGGGGGCAGGGCACAGATACGCAGTATTTT. Translating it yields CASSLWGQGTDTQYF.

The chain uses TRBV5-1 and TRBJ1-1; maybe TRBD1 (5 bases). The CDR3 is 16 amino acids. V lost 1 base and J 3 bases, leaving 16 bases between the germline ends. Germline V gives CDR1 SGHRS, CDR2 YFSETQ. The CDR3 here is CASSLQPASGDTEAFF. The CDR3, as DNA: TGCGCCAGCAGCTTGCAGCCCGCCTCGGGGGACACTGAAGCTTTCTTT.

Of note for this clone: An end of the junction does not agree with germline; a read error may underlie this. This rearrangement joins TRBV25-1 to TRBJ1-5; no clear D gene. The CDR3 sequence is 14 residues long. Germline values: CDR1 MGHDK, CDR2 SYGVNS. CDR3 residues: CASSDPGVNRPQHF. As DNA, the CDR3 is TGTGCCAGCAGTGATCCCGGTGTCAATCGGCCCCAGCATTTT.